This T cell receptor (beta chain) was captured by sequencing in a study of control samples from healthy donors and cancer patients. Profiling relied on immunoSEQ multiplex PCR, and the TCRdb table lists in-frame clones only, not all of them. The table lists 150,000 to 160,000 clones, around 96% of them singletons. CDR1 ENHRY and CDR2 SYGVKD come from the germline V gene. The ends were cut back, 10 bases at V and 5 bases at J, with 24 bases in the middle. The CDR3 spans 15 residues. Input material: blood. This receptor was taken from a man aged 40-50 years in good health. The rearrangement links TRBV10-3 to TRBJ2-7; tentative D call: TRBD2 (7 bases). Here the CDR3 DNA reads TGTGCCACCCGAGGGAGGGGGGGAACTTTCCACGAGCAGTACTTC. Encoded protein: CATRGRGGTFHEQYF.